This entry is about one T cell receptor (beta chain). The antigen remains unidentified. The data originate from a study of immune evolution from preneoplasia to lung adenocarcinoma. The repertoire was sequenced with immunoSEQ multiplex PCR; TCRdb's copy has only in-frame clones and lacks some. The sample holds about 26,000 clones, around 74% seen once. Study conclusions and caveats: Compared with EGFR-mutant or double wild-type lesions, KRAS-mutant nodules were more clonal.

Patients had resection in Japan or China between about 2013 and 2017. Per the germline V gene, CDR1 is SGHVS and CDR2 is FNYEAQ. Trimming removed 5 bases from V and 6 bases from J, with 16 bases in between. This CDR3 has 15 residues. J is TRBJ2-2 and V is TRBV7-6; possibly TRBD2 for D (5 bases). The material sequenced was FFPE invasive lung adenocarcinoma tissue. This TCR was sampled from a person in their sixties with invasive lung adenocarcinoma. Some clones in this sample may be carry-over from other donors' samples. The DNA of the CDR3 is TGTGCCAGCAGCCCCGGACTTTCGGTGGCCGGGGAGCTGTTTTTT. Amino acid sequence: CASSPGLSVAGELFF. Drawing the rest from reference TRBV7-6 and TRBJ2-2, the complete variable domain is GAGVSQSPRYKVTKRGQDVALRCDPISGHVSLYWYRQALGQGPEFLTYFNYEAQQDKSGLPNDRFSAERPEGSISTLTIQRTEQRDSAMYRCASSPGLSVAGELFFGEGSRLTVL.